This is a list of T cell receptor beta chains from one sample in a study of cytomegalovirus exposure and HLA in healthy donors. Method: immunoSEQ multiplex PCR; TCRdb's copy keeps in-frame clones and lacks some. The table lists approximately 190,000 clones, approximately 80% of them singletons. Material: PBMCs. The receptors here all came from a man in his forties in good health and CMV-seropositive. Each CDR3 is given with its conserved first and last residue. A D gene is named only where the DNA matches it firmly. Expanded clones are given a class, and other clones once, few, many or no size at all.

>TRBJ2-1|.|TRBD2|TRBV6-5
TGTGCCAGCAGTTTCCTACTAGCGGGGTCCTACAATGAGCAGTTCTTC
CASSFLLAGSYNEQFF
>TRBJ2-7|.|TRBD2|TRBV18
TGTGCCAGCTCACCACCCGGTCGCGGGGGGCGAGGTGGAAACGAGCAGTACTTC
CASSPPGRGGRGGNEQYF
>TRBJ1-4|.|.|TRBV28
TGTGCCAGCAGTTCCTCACAGGGAAAGTCCTTTCGGACTAATGAAAAACTGTTTTTT
CASSSSQGKSFRTNEKLFF
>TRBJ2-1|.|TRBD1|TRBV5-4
TGTGCCAGCAGTCCCACAGGGGCTTCCTACAATGAGCAGTTCTTC
CASSPTGASYNEQFF
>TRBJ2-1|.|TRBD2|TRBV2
TGTGCCAGCACGCTAGCGGGGGCCAGCGAGCAGTTCTTC
CASTLAGASEQFF
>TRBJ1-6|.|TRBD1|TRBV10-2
TGCGCCAGCAGCATACAGGGGAATTCACCCCTCCACTTT
CASSIQGNSPLHF
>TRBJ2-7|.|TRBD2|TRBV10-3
TGTGCCATCAGGTGGACTAGCGGCGAGCAGTACTTC
CAIRWTSGEQYF
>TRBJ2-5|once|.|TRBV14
TGTGCCAGCAGCCAAGATGGAAGCGAACAAGAGACCCAGTACTTC
CASSQDGSEQETQYF
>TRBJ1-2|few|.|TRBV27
TGTGCCAGCAGTTTAAACAGGGCGGACTATGGCTACACCTTC
CASSLNRADYGYTF
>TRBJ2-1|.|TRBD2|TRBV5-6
TGTGCCAGCAGCTTGGGACTAGCGGGAGGCAATGAGCAGTTCTTC
CASSLGLAGGNEQFF
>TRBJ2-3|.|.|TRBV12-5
TGTGCTAGTGGTTTGGAACCGGGACTCTCAGATACGCAGTATTTT
CASGLEPGLSDTQYF
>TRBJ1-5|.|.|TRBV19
TGTGCCAGTAGTATTAATGGACACCTTAGCAATCAGCCCCAGCATTTT
CASSINGHLSNQPQHF
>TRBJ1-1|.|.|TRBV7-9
TGTGCCAGCAGCTTTTTGGGGCATGGGACTGAAGCTTTCTTT
CASSFLGHGTEAFF
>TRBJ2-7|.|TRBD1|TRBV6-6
TGTGCCAGCATAGTGGCAGGGGGCTCCTACGAGCAGTACTTC
CASIVAGGSYEQYF
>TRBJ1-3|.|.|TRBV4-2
TGTGCCAGCAGCCACGCACAGACTATTGGAAACACCATATATTTT
CASSHAQTIGNTIYF
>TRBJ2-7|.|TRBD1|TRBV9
TGTGCCAGCAGCTCTGGGGGGGGACAGGGGCGCCAGGCCTTACACTTC
CASSSGGGQGRQALHF
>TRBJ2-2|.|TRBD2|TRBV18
TGTGCCAGCTCACCAAATCTAGCGGGAGACACCGGGGAGCTGTTTTTT
CASSPNLAGDTGELFF
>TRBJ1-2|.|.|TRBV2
TGTGCCAGCAGCGCAGACACCTCGGGCTACACCTTC
CASSADTSGYTF
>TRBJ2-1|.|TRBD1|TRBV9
TGTGCCAGCAGCGTAGCCGGACAGGGGGCGGGTAATGAGCAGTTCTTC
CASSVAGQGAGNEQFF
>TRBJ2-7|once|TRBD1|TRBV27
TGTGCCAGCAGGCCGGGACAGCGTTTCTCCTACGAGCAGTACTTC
CASRPGQRFSYEQYF
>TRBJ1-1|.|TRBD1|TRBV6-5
TGTGCCAGCACCTGGACAGGGGGCAATGAAGCTTTCTTT
CASTWTGGNEAFF
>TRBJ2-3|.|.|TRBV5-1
TGCGCCAGCAGCTTGGTTTCGGATACGCAGTATTTT
CASSLVSDTQYF
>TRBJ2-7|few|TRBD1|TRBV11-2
TGTGCCAGCAGCTTAGTGACAGGGGGCTCCTACGAGCAGTACTTC
CASSLVTGGSYEQYF
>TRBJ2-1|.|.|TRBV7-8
TGTGCCAGCAGGATGGGGGGGGGCGACTACTACAATGAGCAGTTCTTC
CASRMGGGDYYNEQFF
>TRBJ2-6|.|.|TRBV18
TGTGCCAGCTCAGCAAGAGGGTACCTCACTGGGGCCAACGTCCTGACTTTC
CASSARGYLTGANVLTF
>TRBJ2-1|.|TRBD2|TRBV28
TGTGCCAGCACGGTGGGGAGGGCCCTCAATGAGCAGTTCTTC
CASTVGRALNEQFF
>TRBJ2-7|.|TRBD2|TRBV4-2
TGTGCCAGCAGCTCTCGCGACGTGGCGGGGGGACCCTACGAGCAGTACTTC
CASSSRDVAGGPYEQYF
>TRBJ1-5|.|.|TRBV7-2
TGTGCCAGCAGCTTAGCAGGACTAGGGTATAGCAATCAGCCCCAGCATTTT
CASSLAGLGYSNQPQHF